A single sample gave rise to the 19 T cell receptor beta chains below, sequenced in a study of post-analysis software for immune sequencing data (dated by TCRdb to the mid-2010s). Preparation of the library involved PCR. Sequencer: Illumina HiSeq 2500. To reduce PCR and sequencing biases, unique molecular identifiers were incorporated into the TCR beta cDNA libraries. TCRdb reanalyzed the raw reads on its own, using fastp at Q25 for trimming and MiXCR for clone calling, and kept in-frame beta chains. Every distinct CDR3 protein forms one entry, paired with its most common genes and DNA. The sample table contains 150,000 to 200,000 distinct CDR3 sequences; only one count was recorded for about 29% of them. The ten largest clones add up to more than 1.3% of the sample. The investigation overall reported the following: Several TRBV segments, including TRBV5-6, TRBV5-1 and TRBV20-1, were significantly more frequent in patients than controls.

These receptors' antigens are unknown. Sequencing input: blood. Receptor source: a girl between 10 and 17 years old with multiple sclerosis.

This clonotype was seen at least ten times. CDR3 sequence reads: CASSLAEYEQYF. The DNA of the CDR3 is TGTGCCAGCAGCTTAGCAGAGTACGAGCAGTACTTC. The chain is built from TRBV7-2 and TRBJ2-7; D not certain. The CDR3 totals 12 residues. CDR1 is SGHTA, CDR2 FQGNSA, per germline. The ends were cut back, 0 bases at V and 4 bases at J, with 4 bases in the middle.

About this clonotype itself: Being one base from a much bigger clone, this may be a read error. The chain joins TRBV29-1 to TRBJ2-1; tentatively, D is TRBD2 (7 bases). There are 14 residues in the CDR3. Trimming removed 1 base at V and 13 bases at J, with 20 bases between. Germline CDR1 is SQVTM and CDR2 is ANQGSEA. The CDR3 loop reads CSVEGGGAGETQFF. CDR3 nucleotide sequence: TGCAGCGTTGAAGGGGGGGGCGCGGGTGAGACCCAGTTCTTC.

This clonotype was recorded many times. Here the CDR3 DNA reads TGTGCCAGCAGCTGGGGATCAATGGGGAATCAGCCCCAGCATTTT. Its protein product is CASSWGSMGNQPQHF. This chain uses TRBV7-2 with TRBJ1-5; D gene uncertain. CDR1 and CDR2 (germline): SGHTA, FQGNSA. V shed 4 bases and J shed 4 bases, with 14 bases lying between them. The CDR3 extends over 15 amino acids.

The rearrangement uses TRBV2 and TRBJ2-3; D is ambiguous. Trimming removed 4 bases from V and 3 bases from J, with 14 bases in between. This CDR3 spans 15 amino acids. Per the germline V gene, CDR1 is SNHLY and CDR2 is FYNNEI. The CDR3 bases are TGTGCCAGCAGTGGGAGATCGCAAGTAACAGATACGCAGTATTTT. It yields the protein CASSGRSQVTDTQYF.

This clonotype was seen a few times. The J gene is TRBJ2-1, the V gene TRBV7-9; TRBD2 matches 7 bases. V dropped 5 bases and J dropped 8; count of bases not matched to a gene: 18. The length of the CDR3 is 17 residues. Germline CDR1 and CDR2: SEHNR and FQNEAQ (reference sequence). The CDR3 DNA is TGTGCCAGCAGCCGGGCGGCGGGAGTGATAATATCCCATGAGCAGTTCTTC. It is translated as CASSRAAGVIISHEQFF.

Only a few counts were recorded for this clonotype. This rearrangement joins TRBV25-1 to TRBJ2-5; no firm D call. This CDR3 has 14 amino acids. With 2 bases removed from V and 5 bases from J, the gap between germline ends came to 12 bases. CDR1 and CDR2 (germline): MGHDK, SYGVNS. The CDR3 DNA reads TGTGCCAGCAGTGAAGACCCGTTGTCGGAGACCCAGTACTTC. Residues: CASSEDPLSETQYF.

In regard to this clonotype: One base away lies a much larger clone, so this may be a sequencing read error. Here the CDR3 reads CASSLWDDNYGYTF. The CDR3 nucleotides are TGTGCCAGCAGTCTGTGGGACGACAACTATGGCTACACCTTC. This chain uses TRBV12-3 or TRBV12-4 with TRBJ1-2, with D maybe TRBD1 (5 bases). V was shortened by 5 bases and J by 2 bases, with 12 bases between the two germline ends. The CDR3 length is 14 residues.

V usage is TRBV7-2 and J usage is TRBJ2-3; 15 nucleotides align to TRBD2. CDR3 length equals 16 residues. Germline trimming cut 6 bases from V and 4 bases from J; bases unmatched to any gene: 5. Germline CDR1 reads SGHTA; CDR2 reads FQGNSA. CDR3 in DNA: TGTGCCAGCAGGGGACTAGCGGGGGGTGTAGCAGATACGCAGTATTTT. This sequence encodes CASRGLAGGVADTQYF.

This clonotype was observed many times. This chain connects TRBV5-1 to TRBJ1-2, with TRBD1 identical over 8 bases. Per the germline V gene, CDR1 is SGHRS and CDR2 is YFSETQ. Unmatched junction bases numbered 5, after V lost 3 bases and J lost 4 bases. The CDR3 extends over 14 amino acids. The CDR3 reads CASSWTGLVYGYTF. The CDR3 DNA sequence: TGCGCCAGCAGCTGGACAGGGCTGGTCTATGGCTACACCTTC.

The chain joins TRBV2 to TRBJ2-7, with 7 bases identical to TRBD2. With V trimmed by 3 bases and J by 0 bases, 5 bases remained unmatched. This CDR3 spans 15 amino acids. CDR1 and CDR2 from the germline V gene are SNHLY and FYNNEI. CDR3 in DNA: TGTGCCAGCAGTGAGGGAGCGGGGAGCTCCTACGAGCAGTACTTC. It codes for CASSEGAGSSYEQYF.

This clonotype was seen more than once but under ten times. The chain recombines TRBV6-1 with TRBJ2-1; 12 positions agree with TRBD2. Germline CDR1 is MNHNS and CDR2 is SASEGT. V gave up 0 bases and J gave up 9 bases; unmatched junction bases: 6. The CDR3 extends over 16 amino acids. The CDR3 DNA reads as TGTGCCAGCAGTGAAGCAAGCCTAGCGGGAGGGGGTGAGCAGTTCTTC. This translates into CASSEASLAGGGEQFF.

Details on this clonotype: The final CDR3 position lacks the conserved phenylalanine or tryptophan, pointing to a likely read error. The DNA is left out, because the CDR3 cannot be placed on it with certainty; the CDR3 is given as TCRdb lists it. V and J are TRBV6-5 and TRBJ2-1; TRBD2 was called by the table and not checked on the DNA. From germline, CDR1 is MNHEY and CDR2 SVGAGI. 17 amino acids form the CDR3, both terminal residues included. CDR3 amino acids: CASSPPGLKAGGYTFGS.

The chain is built from TRBV18 and TRBJ2-5; D may be TRBD1 (6 bases). This CDR3 has 16 amino acids. Trimming shortened V by 3 bases and J by 0 bases, and 14 bases separated the two germline ends. Germline CDR1 is KGHSH and CDR2 is LQKENI. The CDR3 DNA follows: TGTGCCAGCTCACCGCCCGGTACAGGGAACCAAGAGACCCAGTACTTC. Translation gives CASSPPGTGNQETQYF.

This clonotype was detected many times. The chain carries TRBV6-5 and TRBJ1-2; 8 nucleotides agree with TRBD1. From germline, CDR1 is MNHEY and CDR2 SVGAGI. Trimming cost V 2 bases and J 5 bases; bases outside gene matches: 7. The CDR3 is made up of 15 amino acids. DNA of the CDR3: TGTGCCAGCAGTTACGGGACAGGAACCGATTATGGCTACACCTTC. Its translation is CASSYGTGTDYGYTF.

This clonotype appeared many times. J is TRBJ2-1 and V is TRBV6-5; no clear D. CDR3 length equals 11 residues. Trimming cost V 6 bases and J 4 bases, with 4 bases left between them. CDR1 MNHEY and CDR2 SVGAGI come from the germline V gene. CDR3 DNA sequence: TGTGCCAGCAGAGGGTACAATGAGCAGTTCTTC. Translation gives CASRGYNEQFF.

The rearrangement uses TRBV4-2 and TRBJ1-5, with a tentative D call TRBD1 (6 bases). The V gene's germline CDR1 is LGHNA and CDR2 YNFKEQ. The CDR3 has 15 amino acids. Deletions cut 0 bases from V and 5 bases from J, with 11 bases between. The CDR3 loop reads CASSQERGVYQPQHF. The CDR3, as DNA: TGTGCCAGCAGCCAAGAGAGGGGGGTATATCAGCCCCAGCATTTT.

The J gene is TRBJ1-1, the V gene TRBV28; tentatively, D is TRBD1 (5 bases). V gave up 7 bases and J gave up 4 bases, with 16 bases separating them. Germline lookup yields CDR1 MDHEN and CDR2 SYDVKM. CDR3 length: 14 amino acids. The CDR3 sequence: CASTPPGVGTEAFF. CDR3 bases: TGTGCCAGCACCCCTCCGGGGGTCGGCACTGAAGCTTTCTTT.

V and J are TRBV11-2 and TRBJ1-1; the D gene is possibly TRBD1 (6 bases). CDR1 SGHAT and CDR2 FQNNGV come from the germline V gene. The CDR3 has 17 residues. Trimming stripped 5 bases from V and 7 bases from J, with 26 bases between. CDR3 protein: CASSRGPGRGLEGEAFF. The CDR3 DNA reads TGTGCCAGCAGCCGGGGCCCGGGCAGGGGTCTCGAGGGTGAAGCTTTCTTT.

This clonotype was counted between two and nine times. This chain joins TRBV20-1 and TRBJ1-2, with D uncertain. Germline-derived CDR1 and CDR2 are DFQATT and SNEGSKA (reference sequence). V gave up 0 bases and J gave up 0 bases, with 11 bases separating them. This CDR3 is 15 amino acids long. This CDR3 reads CSARDPAETNYGYTF. In nucleotides, the CDR3 is TGCAGTGCTAGAGATCCAGCGGAGACTAACTATGGCTACACCTTC.